The TCR beta chain under discussion was sequenced for a study of blood T cell repertoires in COVID-19. On the study more broadly: Sites in the United States, Italy and Spain provided acute and convalescent COVID-19 samples. Sample material is recorded as cDNA or gDNA derived from T cells, B-cell-depleted T cells, or PBMCs.

Trimming shortened V by 7 bases and J by 0 bases, and 13 bases separated the two germline ends. CDR1 SGHAT and CDR2 FQNNGV come from the germline V gene. The CDR3 sequence is 14 residues long. Per the authors' pipeline: Estimates of nucleated cell counts were drawn from the amplification of reference gene primers. Measured with immunoSEQ multiplex PCR; TCRdb has only the in-frame clones, and not every one. The V and J calls and clone size were taken over from that table, and D and trimming were inferred from the DNA. Of about 340,000 clones in the sample, 65% to 85% were seen once. The clonotype was recovered from a man under 40 with active or convalescent COVID-19. The chain joins TRBV11-2 to TRBJ2-7; tentatively, D is TRBD2 (6 bases). Sequenced sample: peripheral blood. CDR3 residues: CASTPRGSSYEQYF. CDR3 sequence (DNA): TGTGCCAGCACGCCTCGGGGGTCCTCCTACGAGCAGTACTTC.